This TCR beta chain was retrieved from a study of identical twins. TCRdb reprocessed the 5' RACE reads via MiXCR and lists one record per CDR3 protein. The sample contains hundreds of thousands of distinct CDR3 sequences, about 7.5% of which appear only once. This clonotype was recorded a few times. Germline V gene sequence: CDR1 MNHEY, CDR2 SVGAGI. V dropped 4 bases and J dropped 2 bases, with 11 bases sitting between them. The CDR3 is made up of 14 amino acids. The data also belong to a second study, concerning yellow fever vaccine responses in identical twins.

The clonotype comes from a woman younger than 30 in good health. The sample consisted of CD8+ T cells sorted from blood. The rearrangement links TRBV6-5 to TRBJ2-5; D ambiguous. The CDR3 nucleotides read TGTGCCAGCAGTTCCTACCCTCGGCAAGAGACCCAGTACTTC. Translating it yields CASSSYPRQETQYF.